The 17 T cell receptor beta chains presented below share a single source sample, sequenced in a study of cytomegalovirus exposure and HLA in healthy donors. Assay used: immunoSEQ multiplex PCR; TCRdb lists only in-frame clones, some missing. Among about 79,000 clones, 93% were seen once, and the ten largest hold about 3.8%. Sequencing used PBMCs. The receptors here all came from a woman in her thirties in good health and CMV-seronegative.

The chain couples TRBV15 to TRBJ1-2, with no clear D. The ends were cut back, 3 bases at V and 2 bases at J, with 31 bases in the middle. Germline V CDR1 and CDR2: LNHNV, YYDKDF (reference sequence). The CDR3 is 21 amino acids. The CDR3 DNA sequence: TGTGCCACCAGCAGTGGCCGAGGAGGCGTCATCATTTTTTCGGTCAACTATGGCTACACCTTC. Protein sequence: CATSSGRGGVIIFSVNYGYTF.

The CDR3 reads CASSLESPRQGLSYEQYF. CDR3 nucleotides: TGTGCCAGCAGCTTAGAATCCCCGCGACAGGGATTATCCTACGAGCAGTACTTC. V gene TRBV7-9 combines with J gene TRBJ2-7; TRBD1 matches at 7 bases. The J segment lost 1 base and the V segment lost 1 base, leaving 13 bases of the junction unmatched. Per the germline V gene, CDR1 is SEHNR and CDR2 is FQNEAQ (reference sequence). There are 18 residues in the CDR3.

This sequence joins TRBV5-1 and TRBJ2-1; possible D gene TRBD2, 6 bases. Germline CDR1 reads SGHRS; CDR2 reads YFSETQ. The CDR3 is made up of 15 amino acids. V lost 6 bases and J lost 3, with 16 bases in between. Here the CDR3 reads CASIGAGPNYNEQFF. DNA for the CDR3: TGCGCCAGCATAGGCGCGGGACCCAACTACAATGAGCAGTTCTTC.

V and J are TRBV5-1 and TRBJ2-1; 9 nucleotides match TRBD2. Trimming at V came to 2 bases and at J to 7 bases, leaving 4 bases not matched to a gene. CDR1 and CDR2 from the germline V gene are SGHRS and YFSETQ. CDR3 length equals 14 residues. The CDR3: CASSLDSGGNEQFF. The CDR3 DNA reads TGCGCCAGCAGCTTAGATAGCGGGGGAAATGAGCAGTTCTTC.

The V gene is TRBV9, the J gene TRBJ1-2, with D unresolved. Trimming stripped 0 bases from V and 5 bases from J, with 8 bases between. The CDR3 length is 13 residues. CDR1 is SGDLS, CDR2 YYNGEE, per germline. The CDR3 here is CASSVAGLYGYTF. In DNA, the CDR3 is TGTGCCAGCAGCGTAGCAGGTCTTTATGGCTACACCTTC.

The rearrangement joins TRBV29-1 to TRBJ1-2, with D perhaps matching TRBD1 (6 bases). CDR3 size: 13 residues. The germline V gene has CDR1 SQVTM and CDR2 ANQGSEA. V was shortened by 6 bases and J by 5 bases, with 16 bases between the two germline ends. The CDR3 here is CSVLPGQGYGYTF. For the CDR3, the DNA is TGCAGCGTACTCCCAGGGCAGGGGTATGGCTACACCTTC.

J is TRBJ1-2 and V is TRBV28; TRBD1 matches at 10 bases. V gave up 8 bases and J gave up 7 bases; unmatched junction bases: 10. The CDR3 is 14 amino acids. Germline lookup yields CDR1 MDHEN and CDR2 SYDVKM. The CDR3 here is CASWTGGSIGGYTF. CDR3 sequence (DNA): TGTGCCAGCTGGACAGGGGGGTCTATCGGTGGCTACACCTTC.

The chain recombines TRBV28 with TRBJ2-2; 8 nucleotides align to TRBD1. V lost 6 bases and J lost 1; bases outside the gene matches: 4. In germline, CDR1 is MDHEN, CDR2 SYDVKM. The CDR3 covers 15 residues. CDR3 protein: CASRHRGMNTGELFF. In DNA form, the CDR3 reads TGTGCCAGCAGGCACAGGGGGATGAACACCGGGGAGCTGTTTTTT.

This clone was picked up one time. The genes are TRBV6-5 and TRBJ1-1; TRBD1 matches at 10 bases. This CDR3 region has 12 residues. V shed 3 bases, J shed 10 bases, and the junction held 2 bases outside the gene matches. Germline lookup yields CDR1 MNHEY and CDR2 SVGAGI. CDR3: CASSYDRGRAFF. The CDR3 bases are TGTGCCAGCAGTTATGACAGGGGGCGAGCTTTCTTT.

The CDR3 protein is CASSIGREGADTQYF. DNA of the CDR3: TGTGCCAGTAGTATAGGGCGGGAGGGAGCAGATACGCAGTATTTT. The chain couples TRBV19 to TRBJ2-3; 9 bases map to TRBD2. Germline CDR1 is LNHDA and CDR2 is SQIVND (reference sequence). This CDR3 spans 15 amino acids. V shed 1 base, J shed 4 bases, and the junction held 3 bases outside the gene matches.

This clone appeared once. The chain couples TRBV4-1 to TRBJ1-2; D possibly corresponds to TRBD1 (6 bases). CDR3 size: 15 residues. The germline V gene has CDR1 MGHRA and CDR2 YSYEKL. The V end lost 2 bases, the J end lost 8 bases, and 18 bases lay between the germline ends. Here the CDR3 reads CASSQSTGPELGYTF. DNA for the CDR3: TGCGCCAGCAGCCAATCCACAGGGCCAGAGTTAGGCTACACCTTC.

This rearrangement joins TRBV21-1 to TRBJ2-7; the table's D call, TRBD2, has no DNA check behind it. TRBV21-1 is an annotated pseudogene. There are 14 residues in the CDR3. The CDR3 spells CASSKARGGNEQYF. The DNA for the CDR3 is TGTGCCAGCAGCAAAGCGAGGGGGGGGAACGAGCAGTACTTC.

The V gene is TRBV7-2, the J gene TRBJ1-4; 10 bases match TRBD1. Germline CDR1 and CDR2: SGHTA and FQGNSA. The CDR3 extends over 15 amino acids. V dropped 5 bases and J dropped 10; count of bases not matched to a gene: 10. This CDR3 reads CASSKGGDRGPKLFF. CDR3 in DNA: TGTGCCAGCAGCAAGGGGGGGGACAGGGGACCAAAACTGTTTTTT. Supplemented by reference TRBV7-2 and TRBJ1-4, the full variable domain reads GAGVSQSPSNKVTEKGKDVELRCDPISGHTALYWYRQSLGQGLEFLIYFQGNSAPDKSGLPSDRFSAERTGGSVSTLTIQRTQQEDSAVYLCASSKGGDRGPKLFFGSGTQLSVL.

The chain couples TRBV9 to TRBJ1-1; D is unclear. The CDR3 sequence is 15 residues long. Trimming cost V 3 bases and J 1 base, with 13 bases left between them. In germline, CDR1 is SGDLS, CDR2 YYNGEE. CDR3 in DNA: TGTGCCAGCAGCGCCTATGCCTCAAGGAACACTGAAGCTTTCTTT. Its protein is CASSAYASRNTEAFF.

This chain links TRBV4-1 with TRBJ2-6, with 10 bases aligning to TRBD1. Germline CDR1 and CDR2: MGHRA and YSYEKL. The CDR3 runs 19 residues. With V trimmed by 3 bases and J by 1 base, 9 bases remained unmatched. The CDR3 sequence: CASSHTSGTGVSGANVLTF. The CDR3 bases are TGCGCCAGCAGCCATACCTCCGGGACAGGGGTTTCTGGGGCCAACGTCCTGACTTTC.

The chain couples TRBV5-1 to TRBJ2-2; possibly TRBD2 for D (5 bases). This CDR3 spans 16 amino acids. Trimming cost V 2 bases and J 2 bases, with 13 bases left between them. Germline loops: CDR1 SGHRS, CDR2 YFSETQ. CDR3 nucleotide sequence: TGCGCCAGCAGCTTCTCAAGGACTGAAAACACCGGGGAGCTGTTTTTT. Its protein is CASSFSRTENTGELFF.

This chain connects TRBV10-1 to TRBJ2-7, with 8 bases that match TRBD1. Trimming took 6 bases from V and 5 from J; bases not matched to a gene: 9. The CDR3 sequence is 14 residues long. Germline CDR1 is WNHNN and CDR2 is SYGVQD (reference sequence). This CDR3 reads CASSLDRVRNEQYF. CDR3 DNA sequence: TGCGCCAGCAGCCTGGACAGGGTGAGGAACGAGCAGTACTTC.